One and the same sample provided the 30 T cell receptor beta chains below, sequenced in a study of T cell clones after liver transplantation. Profiling relied on immunoSEQ multiplex PCR, and the TCRdb table lists in-frame clones only, not all of them. The repertoire consists of tens of thousands of clones, with 70% to 80% occurring once and the leading ten covering 2.8%. The starting material was CD4+ T cells from blood, obtained at the roughly 16-month timepoint. The receptors originated from a human patient who received a liver transplant. A share of the T cells may be of graft donor origin.

The rearrangement links TRBV6-6 to TRBJ1-2, with D hard to call. The germline V gene encodes CDR1 MNHNY and CDR2 SVGAGI (reference sequence). The CDR3 has 13 amino acids. Trimming removed 8 bases at V and 4 bases at J, with 14 bases between. The CDR3 DNA is TGTGCCAGCCTAGTAGACACGACCTATGGCTACACCTTC. Its translation is CASLVDTTYGYTF.

This chain connects TRBV19 to TRBJ1-2; TRBD1 matches 7 bases. This CDR3 has 15 residues. Per the germline V gene, CDR1 is LNHDA and CDR2 is SQIVND (reference sequence). V shed 2 bases, J shed 4 bases, and the junction held 7 bases outside the gene matches. CDR3 sequence reads: CASSIHLGQSYGYTF. CDR3 coding DNA: TGTGCCAGTAGTATACATCTGGGACAGTCCTATGGCTACACCTTC.

This rearrangement joins TRBV28 to TRBJ1-2, with D tentatively TRBD1 (5 bases). The germline V and J ends were trimmed by 6 bases and 2 bases, with 13 bases remaining between them. The length of the CDR3 is 14 residues. The germline V gene encodes CDR1 MDHEN and CDR2 SYDVKM. The CDR3, as DNA: TGTGCCAGCAGGACGCAGGGACCCAACTATGGCTACACCTTC. Amino acids: CASRTQGPNYGYTF.

This clone was observed a few times. The V gene is TRBV7-6, the J gene TRBJ2-3; 7 positions match TRBD1. Trimming cost V 6 bases and J 1 base; bases outside gene matches: 7. CDR3 length: 15 residues. The germline V gene has CDR1 SGHVS and CDR2 FNYEAQ. In DNA form, the CDR3 reads TGTGCCAGCAGTTTGAATCAGGGGGGCACAGATACGCAGTATTTT. Protein product: CASSLNQGGTDTQYF.

The chain combines TRBV28 with TRBJ1-2, with D perhaps TRBD1 (6 bases). The germline CDR1 and CDR2 sequences are MDHEN and SYDVKM. V shed 4 bases and J shed 7 bases, with 16 bases lying between them. This CDR3 has 14 amino acids. The CDR3 region has the DNA TGTGCCAGCAGTTCCCTACCAGGGGCGGGTGGCTACACCTTC. This gives the protein CASSSLPGAGGYTF.

The chain is built from TRBV19 and TRBJ1-3, with D possibly being TRBD1 (5 bases). Trimming pared 5 bases from V and 4 bases from J, leaving 12 bases between. Germline CDR1 is LNHDA and CDR2 is SQIVND (reference sequence). The length of the CDR3 is 14 residues. CDR3: CASSYTPGGNTIYF. The CDR3 DNA reads TGTGCCAGTAGTTACACTCCAGGGGGAAACACCATATATTTT.

J is TRBJ1-2 and V is TRBV28, with 9 bases fitting TRBD1. Germline V lookup: CDR1 MDHEN, CDR2 SYDVKM. The length of the CDR3 is 15 residues. V was pared by 4 bases and J by 8 bases, with 11 bases of the junction left unmatched. CDR3 nucleotide sequence: TGTGCCAGCAGTTCACCGGCGATGGGACAGGGCGGCTACACCTTC. It encodes CASSSPAMGQGGYTF.

This chain connects TRBV5-1 to TRBJ1-6; the D is unclear. The ends were cut back, 0 bases at V and 0 bases at J, with 4 bases in the middle. CDR3 length equals 15 residues. Germline CDR1 SGHRS, CDR2 YFSETQ. The CDR3 sequence is CASSLEHSYNSPLHF. In DNA, the CDR3 is TGCGCCAGCAGCTTGGAACACTCCTATAATTCACCCCTCCACTTT.

This chain links TRBV15 with TRBJ1-1; D may be TRBD1 (6 bases). Germline V lookup: CDR1 LNHNV, CDR2 YYDKDF (reference sequence). Trimming stripped 0 bases from V and 11 bases from J, with 16 bases between. This CDR3 region has 14 residues. In DNA form, the CDR3 reads TGTGCCACCAGCAGAGATAGACAGGACTATCAGGCTTTCTTT. Its protein is CATSRDRQDYQAFF.

This clone turned up a few times. This chain uses TRBV29-1 with TRBJ2-1; 7 nucleotides align to TRBD2. V was pared by 3 bases and J by 7 bases, with 9 bases of the junction left unmatched. Per germline, CDR1 SQVTM and CDR2 ANQGSEA. CDR3 length equals 14 residues. DNA for the CDR3: TGCAGCGTTGAGTGGGGTAGCGGGTCGAATGAGCAGTTCTTC. This encodes CSVEWGSGSNEQFF.

The genes are TRBV30 and TRBJ1-4; the match to TRBD1 covers 7 bases. Germline V CDR1 and CDR2: GTSNPN, SVGIG (reference sequence). J gave up 3 bases and V 3 bases, and 1 base lay outside the gene matches. This CDR3 comprises 13 residues. The CDR3 DNA is TGTGCCTGGAGAGGGACAGCTAATGAAAAACTGTTTTTT. Amino acids: CAWRGTANEKLFF.

The V and J genes are TRBV7-9 and TRBJ1-4; 11 nucleotides match TRBD1. The CDR3 is made up of 16 amino acids. Germline CDR1 is SEHNR and CDR2 is FQNEAQ (reference sequence). V lost 5 bases to trimming and J lost 6 bases; unmatched junction nucleotides: 8. The CDR3, as DNA: TGTGCCAGCAGCGAGAAGCCGGGACAGGGGGATGAAAAACTGTTTTTT. This sequence encodes CASSEKPGQGDEKLFF.

CDR3 protein: CASSESRGWTRGYTF. The CDR3 bases are TGTGCCAGCAGTGAATCAAGGGGTTGGACCCGGGGCTACACCTTC. The gene calls are TRBV25-1 and TRBJ1-2; D is perhaps TRBD1 (5 bases). The length of the CDR3 is 15 residues. The germline V gene has CDR1 MGHDK and CDR2 SYGVNS. Trimming stripped 1 base from V and 8 bases from J, with 17 bases between.

V usage is TRBV5-1 and J usage is TRBJ2-3; D gene ambiguous. Germline CDR1 SGHRS, CDR2 YFSETQ. V was cut by 0 bases and J by 1 base, with 6 bases left in between. The CDR3 length is 14 residues. CDR3 in amino acids: CASSLGAGTDTQYF. The CDR3 coding sequence is TGCGCCAGCAGCTTGGGCGCTGGCACAGATACGCAGTATTTT.

The chain is built from TRBV28 and TRBJ2-5; 8 bases line up with TRBD1. The CDR3 sequence is 12 residues long. Germline V CDR1 and CDR2: MDHEN, SYDVKM. V was clipped by 6 bases and J by 5 bases; unmatched bases: 2. CDR3 sequence reads: CASSRGRETQYF. CDR3 DNA: TGTGCCAGCAGCAGGGGGCGGGAGACCCAGTACTTC.

The chain recombines TRBV9 with TRBJ2-1; D could derive from TRBD1 or TRBD2 (5 bases each). CDR1 and CDR2 (germline): SGDLS, YYNGEE. Trimming took 0 bases from V and 5 from J, leaving 15 bases between them. The CDR3 loop spans 16 amino acids. CDR3 residues: CASSVGIGTLNNEQFF. The CDR3 region has the DNA TGTGCCAGCAGCGTAGGGATCGGGACCCTCAACAATGAGCAGTTCTTC.

This chain links TRBV7-9 with TRBJ2-3, with 8 positions matching TRBD2. Trimming cost V 5 bases and J 1 base; bases outside gene matches: 5. This CDR3 region has 15 residues. Germline CDR1 is SEHNR and CDR2 is FQNEAQ (reference sequence). This CDR3 is CASSRAGVGTDTQYF. In DNA, the CDR3 is TGTGCCAGCAGCCGAGCGGGAGTTGGCACAGATACGCAGTATTTT.

The chain couples TRBV30 to TRBJ1-4; D is uncertain. From germline, CDR1 is GTSNPN and CDR2 SVGIG (reference sequence). V was pared by 2 bases and J by 8 bases, with 18 bases between. This CDR3 has 15 residues. CDR3 loop: CAWSTPGIIGEKLFF. As DNA, the CDR3 is TGTGCCTGGAGTACACCGGGGATAATTGGGGAAAAACTGTTTTTT.

This clone has ten or more counts. The rearrangement uses TRBV29-1 and TRBJ1-4, with D possibly TRBD1 on 6 matching bases. CDR3 size: 14 residues. Trimming stripped 0 bases from V and 4 bases from J, with 9 bases between. Germline lookup yields CDR1 SQVTM and CDR2 ANQGSEA. CDR3 sequence reads: CSVEDPGDNEKLFF. CDR3 coding DNA: TGCAGCGTTGAAGATCCAGGGGATAATGAAAAACTGTTTTTT.

V gene TRBV27 combines with J gene TRBJ1-3; no clear D gene. The CDR3 runs 15 residues. Between the trimmed V and J ends, which lost 3 bases and 3 bases, there was a span of 12 bases. Germline lookup yields CDR1 MNHEY and CDR2 SMNVEV (reference sequence). In DNA, the CDR3 is TGTGCCAGCAGTTTCAATCCCTCCCTTGGAAACACCATATATTTT. It codes for CASSFNPSLGNTIYF.

The chain has TRBV30 and TRBJ1-1; D is undetermined. The germline gives CDR1 GTSNPN, CDR2 SVGIG (reference sequence). V shed 2 bases and J shed 0 bases, with 10 bases lying between them. The CDR3 is 14 residues long. The CDR3 sequence is CAWSRDLVNTEAFF. CDR3 nucleotides: TGTGCCTGGAGTCGCGACCTCGTGAACACTGAAGCTTTCTTT.

J is TRBJ2-7 and V is TRBV6-1, with D hard to call. The length of the CDR3 is 13 residues. V was cut by 7 bases and J by 2 bases, with 12 bases left in between. Germline CDR1 reads MNHNS; CDR2 reads SASEGT. The CDR3 region has the DNA TGTGCCAGCAACCCTTCGGGTACCTACGAGCAGTACGTC. As protein: CASNPSGTYEQYV.

This clone came up many times. The chain couples TRBV7-6 to TRBJ2-1; tentative D call: TRBD1 (6 bases). The CDR3 extends over 12 amino acids. Germline lookup yields CDR1 SGHVS and CDR2 FNYEAQ. Trimming took off 4 bases at V and 6 bases at J, with 7 bases between the two ends. The CDR3 bases are TGTGCCAGCAGCTCCAGGGGCAATGAGCAGTTCTTC. Amino acids: CASSSRGNEQFF.

The chain carries TRBV30 and TRBJ1-2, with a tentative D call TRBD1 (6 bases). The CDR3 length is 12 residues. Germline-derived CDR1 and CDR2 are GTSNPN and SVGIG (reference sequence). V shed 7 bases and J shed 5 bases, with 14 bases lying between them. CDR3 residues: CALTRGGYGYTF. In nucleotides, the CDR3 is TGTGCCTTGACCCGAGGGGGTTATGGCTACACCTTC.

J is TRBJ2-7 and V is TRBV15; 14 nucleotides match TRBD2. From germline, CDR1 is LNHNV and CDR2 YYDKDF (reference sequence). The trim removed 0 bases at V and 6 bases at J, leaving 1 base unmatched. The CDR3 is 15 amino acids. CDR3 sequence (DNA): TGTGCCACCAGCAGAGATGGGACTAGCGGGAGCGAGCAGTACGTC. It encodes CATSRDGTSGSEQYV.

The table lists this clone with a few counts. V is TRBV7-8 and J is TRBJ2-6; no firm D call. The germline V gene has CDR1 SGHVS and CDR2 FQNEAQ. Between the trimmed V and J ends, which lost 2 bases and 0 bases, there was a span of 8 bases. CDR3 length equals 16 residues. This chain's CDR3 is CASSLPGLSGANVLTF. DNA of the CDR3: TGTGCCAGCAGCTTACCAGGTCTCTCTGGGGCCAACGTCCTGACTTTC.

The J gene is TRBJ1-3, the V gene TRBV6-6; no clear D. This CDR3 spans 15 amino acids. The germline gives CDR1 MNHNY, CDR2 SVGAGI (reference sequence). The V end was cut by 0 bases, the J end by 0 bases, with 6 bases between. In DNA form, the CDR3 reads TGTGCCAGCAGTTACTCCGGGAGCTCTGGAAACACCATATATTTT. Its translation: CASSYSGSSGNTIYF.

The chain recombines TRBV5-1 with TRBJ2-1, with 14 bases that match TRBD2. Germline CDR1 and CDR2: SGHRS and YFSETQ. This CDR3 is built from 18 residues. The V and J ends lost 4 bases and 6 bases, in that order; junction bases with no gene match: 12. The CDR3 loop reads CASSRGLAGGFTANEQFF. In DNA, the CDR3 is TGCGCCAGCAGCCGAGGACTAGCGGGAGGATTTACTGCCAATGAGCAGTTCTTC.

The CDR3 bases are TGCAGCGTTGAAAAACAGGGAACGAACACCGGGGAGCTGTTTTTT. Translated: CSVEKQGTNTGELFF. The J gene is TRBJ2-2, the V gene TRBV29-1; D might be TRBD1 (6 bases). The CDR3 runs to 15 residues. Trimming left V 2 bases short and J 0 bases short, with 10 bases between. Germline CDR1 and CDR2: SQVTM and ANQGSEA.

About this clone itself: One end of the junction does not line up with germline, which may come from a read error. The chain links TRBV10-1 to TRBJ1-2; 8 nucleotides align to TRBD1. CDR1 and CDR2 from the germline V gene are WNHNN and SYGVQD (reference sequence). The CDR3 runs 15 residues. In DNA, the CDR3 is TGCGCCAGCAGTGAACAGGGGGAGGAAAACTGTGGCTACACCTTC. Amino acids: CASSEQGEENCGYTF.